This T cell receptor (beta chain) was retrieved from a study of T cells in Graves' hyperthyroidism and ophthalmopathy. Patients were excluded for uncontrolled infection, other autoimmune disease, pregnancy or lactation. What was amplified from RNA transcripts were TCR beta CDR3 regions. An initial round of RT-PCR targeting the TCR CDR3 relied on the HTBI primer set. MiXCR, applied by TCRdb to the multiplex PCR reads, yields one record per CDR3 protein. The repertoire holds around 720,000 distinct CDR3 sequences, with 35% as singletons. V lost 2 bases and J 4 bases, leaving 16 bases between the germline ends. CDR3 size: 16 residues. CDR1 and CDR2 (germline): LNHDA, SQIVND (reference sequence).

The TCR comes from a woman in her 40s with Graves' hyperthyroidism. Source material: blood. The J gene is TRBJ2-3, the V gene TRBV19, with a weak D call TRBD1 (5 bases). CDR3 nucleotides: TGTGCCAGTAGTATAAGTCGGCAGGGCTCAGCAGATACGCAGTATTTT. Translated, it gives CASSISRQGSADTQYF. The entire variable domain, with the rest obtained from reference TRBV19 and TRBJ2-3, is as follows: DGGITQSPKYLFRKEGQNVTLSCEQNLNHDAMYWYRQDPGQGLRLIYYSQIVNDFQKGDIAEGYSVSREKKESFPLTVTSAQKNPTAFYLCASSISRQGSADTQYFGPGTRLTVL.